The 27 T cell receptor beta chains given below trace back to one sample, sequenced in a study of blood T cell repertoires in COVID-19. Using immunoSEQ multiplex PCR, the repertoire was profiled, and TCRdb retains in-frame clones only, with some absent. The repertoire holds fewer than 250,000 clones, around nine tenths seen once, with around 1.6% in the top ten. The sequenced sample was peripheral blood. Receptor source: a woman aged 55-75 years who had recovered from COVID-19.

This clone was counted a single time. The chain recombines TRBV29-1 with TRBJ1-1, with D tentatively TRBD1 (5 bases). CDR3 length equals 14 residues. V lost 7 bases and J 4 bases, leaving 19 bases between the germline ends. Germline V gene data show CDR1 as SQVTM and CDR2 as ANQGSEA. The CDR3: CSALPWGGITEAFF. Here the CDR3 DNA reads TGCAGCGCGTTACCTTGGGGGGGGATCACTGAAGCTTTCTTT.

The rearrangement uses TRBV5-1 and TRBJ1-4, with D unresolved. Germline V gene data show CDR1 as SGHRS and CDR2 as YFSETQ. This CDR3 region has 12 residues. V lost 3 bases to trimming and J lost 7 bases, with 7 bases between them. CDR3 sequence reads: CASSSGGEKLFF. The CDR3 nucleotides are TGCGCCAGCAGCTCAGGTGGTGAAAAACTGTTTTTT.

This sequence joins TRBV28 and TRBJ1-4; possible D gene TRBD1, 5 bases. The V gene's germline CDR1 is MDHEN and CDR2 SYDVKM. V was clipped by 4 bases and J by 8 bases, with 11 bases between them. The CDR3 sequence is 13 residues long. The CDR3 DNA reads as TGTGCCAGCAGTTCGCCAGGGATCGAAAAACTGTTTTTT. Its protein is CASSSPGIEKLFF.

The chain carries TRBV19 and TRBJ1-2; 11 bases match TRBD1. V shed 6 bases and J 2 bases; nucleotides not matched to a gene: 11. The CDR3 has 17 residues. Germline-derived CDR1 and CDR2 are LNHDA and SQIVND (reference sequence). The DNA for the CDR3 is TGTGCCAGTAGCTGGACAGGGGGCTTTTCGCTAAACTATGGCTACACCTTC. As protein: CASSWTGGFSLNYGYTF.

J is TRBJ2-7 and V is TRBV15, with TRBD1 as a possible D gene (5 bases). The germline CDR1 and CDR2 sequences are LNHNV and YYDKDF (reference sequence). This CDR3 region has 13 residues. V lost 0 bases to trimming and J lost 6 bases, with 9 bases between them. The CDR3 DNA is TGTGCCACCAGCAGAGATCCGCAGGGCGAGCAGTACTTC. It specifies CATSRDPQGEQYF.

The V and J genes are TRBV7-3 and TRBJ2-3; TRBD2 matches 8 bases. J lost 3 bases, V lost 5 bases, and 10 bases had no gene match. CDR1 SGHTA and CDR2 FQGTGA come from the germline V gene. This CDR3 contains 16 residues. The CDR3 region is CASSQDGGASTDTQYF. The CDR3 nucleotides are TGTGCCAGCAGCCAAGACGGGGGGGCCAGTACAGATACGCAGTATTTT.

The chain is built from TRBV11-3 and TRBJ2-1, with TRBD1 matching 10 bases. The V segment lost 5 bases and the J segment 2 bases; nucleotides outside the gene matches: 6. The CDR3 totals 16 residues. Per the germline V gene, CDR1 is SGHNT and CDR2 is YENEEA. The CDR3 protein is CASSPGQGETYNEQFF. DNA for the CDR3: TGTGCCAGCAGCCCAGGACAGGGGGAAACCTACAATGAGCAGTTCTTC.

This clone occurred once. V gene TRBV10-3 combines with J gene TRBJ2-1, with TRBD1 as a possible D gene (7 bases). CDR1 is ENHRY and CDR2 is SYGVKD in the germline V gene. V was pared by 9 bases and J by 6 bases, with 12 bases between. CDR3 length: 12 residues. The CDR3 reads CAINQGGNEQFF. The CDR3 bases are TGTGCCATTAACCAGGGGGGCAATGAGCAGTTCTTC.

The chain uses TRBV15 and TRBJ1-1; 7 bases align to TRBD1. From germline, CDR1 is LNHNV and CDR2 YYDKDF (reference sequence). V trimming: 3 bases; J trimming: 4 bases; junction bases outside the gene matches: 14. This CDR3 is built from 17 residues. The CDR3 reads CATSSFEGAGRSTEAFF. The CDR3, as DNA: TGTGCCACCAGCAGTTTTGAGGGGGCAGGGAGGAGCACTGAAGCTTTCTTT. Supplemented by reference TRBV15 and TRBJ1-1, the full variable domain reads DAMVIQNPRYQVTQFGKPVTLSCSQTLNHNVMYWYQQKSSQAPKLLFHYYDKDFNNEADTPDNFQSRRPNTSFCFLDIRSPGLGDTAMYLCATSSFEGAGRSTEAFFGQGTRLTVV.

The genes are TRBV14 and TRBJ2-5; 8 bases align to TRBD2. With 1 base clipped from V and 1 base from J, the junction kept 5 bases outside the gene matches. In germline, CDR1 is SGHDN, CDR2 FVKESK. This CDR3 contains 16 residues. The CDR3 protein is CASSQVGSGVQETQYF. CDR3 coding DNA: TGTGCCAGCAGCCAAGTGGGTAGCGGGGTCCAAGAGACCCAGTACTTC.

This sequence joins TRBV11-2 and TRBJ1-2; 8 positions agree with TRBD1. Germline V gives CDR1 SGHAT, CDR2 FQNNGV. With V trimmed by 8 bases and J by 2 bases, 10 bases remained unmatched. The CDR3 is made up of 15 amino acids. Here the CDR3 DNA reads TGTGCCAGCCAGTCGATAAGGACAGGGAACTATGGCTACACCTTC. This encodes CASQSIRTGNYGYTF.

The chain employs TRBV5-6 and TRBJ1-2; D uncertain. Germline assignment: CDR1 SGHDT and CDR2 YYEEEE. CDR3 length: 12 amino acids. V was clipped by 0 bases and J by 8 bases, with 8 bases between them. The CDR3 protein is CASSLALLGYTF. The CDR3 DNA reads as TGTGCCAGCAGCTTGGCTCTCCTCGGCTACACCTTC.

The chain uses TRBV2 and TRBJ1-4; TRBD1 matches at 10 bases. The length of the CDR3 is 15 residues. From germline, CDR1 is SNHLY and CDR2 FYNNEI. Trimming removed 6 bases from V and 7 bases from J; junction bases left unmatched: 8. The CDR3 is CASSLNRDRGEKLFF. DNA of the CDR3: TGTGCCAGCAGCCTCAACCGGGACAGGGGTGAAAAACTGTTTTTT.

The chain couples TRBV10-3 to TRBJ2-2; 11 bases agree with TRBD2. J gave up 6 bases and V 5 bases, and 5 bases lay outside the gene matches. The germline gives CDR1 ENHRY, CDR2 SYGVKD. CDR3 size: 15 residues. This chain's CDR3 is CAISRSGGASGELFF. The CDR3 coding sequence is TGTGCCATCAGTCGTAGCGGGGGGGCTTCCGGGGAGCTGTTTTTT.

This clone was observed a single time. This chain uses TRBV20-1 with TRBJ1-2; maybe TRBD1 (5 bases). This CDR3 has 11 amino acids. The V and J ends lost 1 base and 8 bases respectively, with 8 bases between them. The germline V gene encodes CDR1 DFQATT and CDR2 SNEGSKA (reference sequence). The CDR3 sequence is CSARAGGGYTF. CDR3 sequence (DNA): TGCAGTGCTAGAGCGGGGGGAGGCTACACCTTC.

The V and J genes are TRBV7-2 and TRBJ2-5, with 15 bases fitting TRBD2. CDR1 and CDR2 from the germline V gene are SGHTA and FQGNSA. V trimming: 5 bases; J trimming: 5 bases; junction bases outside the gene matches: 9. The CDR3 is 17 amino acids. The CDR3 sequence is CASSRQGLAGGVETQYF. The CDR3 bases are TGTGCCAGCAGCCGGCAAGGACTAGCGGGGGGGGTGGAGACCCAGTACTTC.

The chain recombines TRBV7-3 with TRBJ2-7, with 7 bases matching TRBD1. The CDR3 length is 14 residues. Per the germline V gene, CDR1 is SGHTA and CDR2 is FQGTGA. The V and J ends lost 4 bases and 6 bases, in that order; junction bases with no gene match: 9. DNA for the CDR3: TGTGCCAGCAGCTCCACAGGGGCCGGCGGCGAGCAGTACTTC. Translated: CASSSTGAGGEQYF.

This clone was found a few times. CDR3 sequence: CASSPEQGHNQPQHF. CDR3 DNA: TGTGCCAGCTCACCGGAGCAGGGGCACAATCAGCCCCAGCATTTT. The chain is built from TRBV18 and TRBJ1-5; weak D call: TRBD1 (6 bases). Per the germline V gene, CDR1 is KGHSH and CDR2 is LQKENI. V was shortened by 3 bases and J by 3 bases, with 12 bases between the two germline ends. This CDR3 is 15 amino acids long.

V usage is TRBV20-1 and J usage is TRBJ2-3, with D possibly being TRBD1 (6 bases). Deletions cut 3 bases from V and 1 base from J, with 17 bases between. The CDR3 is 16 residues long. Germline V lookup: CDR1 DFQATT, CDR2 SNEGSKA (reference sequence). The CDR3 sequence is CSASNRASFRTDTQYF. As DNA, the CDR3 is TGCAGTGCTAGTAACAGGGCGTCTTTTCGCACAGATACGCAGTATTTT.

The gene calls are TRBV9 and TRBJ2-3; maybe TRBD2 (6 bases). V lost 0 bases, J lost 2 bases, and 13 bases lay in between. This CDR3 contains 16 residues. CDR1 SGDLS and CDR2 YYNGEE come from the germline V gene. The CDR3 spells CASSVVGAGTTDTQYF. As DNA, the CDR3 is TGTGCCAGCAGCGTAGTAGGGGCGGGGACCACAGATACGCAGTATTTT. Filled out from reference TRBV9 and TRBJ2-3, the complete variable domain reads DSGVTQTPKHLITATGQRVTLRCSPRSGDLSVYWYQQSLDQGLQFLIQYYNGEERAKGNILERFSAQQFPDLHSELNLSSLELGDSALYFCASSVVGAGTTDTQYFGPGTRLTVL.

The rearrangement links TRBV6-5 to TRBJ2-5; 8 bases line up with TRBD2. This CDR3 spans 14 amino acids. V lost 4 bases, J lost 9 bases, and 10 bases stayed unmatched. Per the germline V gene, CDR1 is MNHEY and CDR2 is SVGAGI. CDR3 region: CASSSSGGPMAQYF. CDR3 sequence (DNA): TGTGCCAGCAGTTCAAGCGGGGGCCCAATGGCCCAGTACTTC.

J is TRBJ2-2 and V is TRBV25-1, with TRBD1 matching over 10 bases. The length of the CDR3 is 15 residues. The V segment lost 10 bases and the J segment 4 bases; nucleotides outside the gene matches: 9. Germline V gives CDR1 MGHDK, CDR2 SYGVNS. CDR3 amino acids: CATVTGTGVTGELFF. Here the CDR3 DNA reads TGTGCCACCGTTACCGGGACAGGGGTCACCGGGGAGCTGTTTTTT.

This clone was detected a few times. This chain links TRBV7-9 with TRBJ1-2; unclear D gene. The germline gives CDR1 SEHNR, CDR2 FQNEAQ (reference sequence). The V end lost 2 bases, the J end lost 4 bases, and 11 bases lay between the germline ends. The CDR3 spans 14 residues. As DNA, the CDR3 is TGTGCCAGCAGCTTATCGCGAAGCGGCTATGGCTACACCTTC. This encodes CASSLSRSGYGYTF.

V gene TRBV7-2 combines with J gene TRBJ2-1, with 10 positions matching TRBD2. The CDR3 consists of 15 residues. Germline loops: CDR1 SGHTA, CDR2 FQGNSA. After removal of 5 bases from V and 5 bases from J, the junction contained 6 bases not matched to a gene. The CDR3 coding sequence is TGTGCCAGCAGCCCACAGCGGGGGGGCCACAATGAGCAGTTCTTC. It specifies CASSPQRGGHNEQFF.

This chain connects TRBV6-2 or TRBV6-3 to TRBJ2-1; the match to TRBD2 covers 7 bases. The CDR3 length is 18 residues. CDR1 MNHEY and CDR2 SVGEGT come from the germline V gene. The junction had 14 bases not matched to a gene; V was cut back by 5 bases and J by 1 base. CDR3 sequence reads: CASSPRGGGIMSYNEQFF. The CDR3 DNA follows: TGTGCCAGCAGTCCCCGCGGCGGGGGAATAATGTCCTACAATGAGCAGTTCTTC.

The V gene is TRBV3-1 (or the pseudogene TRBV3-2), the J gene TRBJ1-5; D possibly corresponds to TRBD1 (6 bases). Germline V lookup: CDR1 LGHDT, CDR2 YNNKEL (reference sequence). The CDR3 is 16 residues long. V lost 5 bases and J lost 0, with 14 bases in between. CDR3 sequence: CASSNTGKASNQPQHF. The CDR3 DNA reads as TGTGCCAGCAGCAATACAGGGAAGGCTAGCAATCAGCCCCAGCATTTT.

The chain has TRBV3-1 (or the pseudogene TRBV3-2) and TRBJ2-3, with a weak D call TRBD2 (6 bases). V lost 4 bases to trimming and J lost 0 bases, with 14 bases between them. CDR1 is LGHDT and CDR2 is YNNKEL in the germline V gene (reference sequence). The CDR3 sequence is 16 residues long. CDR3 bases: TGTGCCAGCAGCCCCCTGGCGGGGCCCAGCACAGATACGCAGTATTTT. This gives the protein CASSPLAGPSTDTQYF.